This T cell receptor (beta chain) was obtained from a study of T cell changes during pregnancy in multiple sclerosis. The data were produced by immunoSEQ multiplex PCR, yet TCRdb's version contains in-frame clones alone and is incomplete. The sample holds tens of thousands of clones, about 92% seen once. Germline lookup yields CDR1 SGHTS and CDR2 YDEGEE. The CDR3 has 16 residues. Losses at the gene ends were 0 bases for V and 4 bases for J; bases not matched to a gene: 8. The sequence was obtained from a female donor with multiple sclerosis, enrolled in a pregnancy study. This chain uses TRBV5-8 with TRBJ2-3, with 7 bases lining up with TRBD2. The sequenced sample was peripheral blood. CDR3 bases: TGTGCCAGCAGCTTGGAGGTCGTGGGAGGGGCAGATACGCAGTATTTT. Amino acid sequence: CASSLEVVGGADTQYF. The whole variable domain, filled in from reference TRBV5-8 and TRBJ2-3, reads EAGVTQSPTHLIKTRGQQATLRCSPISGHTSVYWYQQALGLGLQFLLWYDEGEERNRGNFPPRFSGRQFPNYSSELNVNALELEDSALYLCASSLEVVGGADTQYFGPGTRLTVL.